One and the same sample provided the 26 T cell receptor beta chains below, sequenced in a study of blood T cell repertoires in COVID-19. Clones were sequenced by immunoSEQ multiplex PCR, and TCRdb holds only the in-frame ones, with some missing. The sample has almost 85,000 clones, around 89% seen once. Sequenced input: PBMCs or T cells enriched from blood (not recorded which). These TCRs come from a woman between 45 and 60 years old with acute COVID-19.

Comments on this clone: This likely comes from a read error, as the CDR3 has no conserved phenylalanine or tryptophan at its end. The limits of the CDR3 on the DNA are not certain, so only TCRdb's listed CDR3 is given. The chain uses TRBV10-1 and TRBJ2-3; TRBD2 reflects the table's D call only, with no check against the DNA. The length of the CDR3 is 11 amino acids, counting both ends. Germline V gives CDR1 WNHNN, CDR2 SYGVQD (reference sequence). The CDR3 loop reads CASSDGGSLRI.

The genes are TRBV9 and TRBJ1-4; 7 bases match TRBD1. V lost 4 bases to trimming and J lost 4 bases; unmatched junction nucleotides: 10. Per the germline V gene, CDR1 is SGDLS and CDR2 is YYNGEE. CDR3 length: 16 residues. As DNA, the CDR3 is TGTGCCAGCAGCCTAAGAACGGGACAGCATAATGAAAAACTGTTTTTT. Its translation is CASSLRTGQHNEKLFF.

This clone appeared once. The gene calls are TRBV5-1 and TRBJ2-3, with 12 bases that match TRBD2. V gave up 4 bases and J gave up 5 bases; unmatched junction bases: 8. CDR3 length: 16 residues. Germline CDR1 is SGHRS and CDR2 is YFSETQ. The CDR3: CASSASSGRAVDTQYF. The CDR3, as DNA: TGCGCCAGCAGCGCTTCTAGCGGGAGGGCAGTAGATACGCAGTATTTT. Combining the CDR3 with reference TRBV5-1 and TRBJ2-3 gives the whole variable domain KAGVTQTPRYLIKTRGQQVTLSCSPISGHRSVSWYQQTPGQGLQFLFEYFSETQRNKGNFPGRFSGRQFSNSRSEMNVSTLELGDSALYLCASSASSGRAVDTQYFGPGTRLTVL.

V gene TRBV5-1 combines with J gene TRBJ2-1; 9 nucleotides line up with TRBD1. Germline V lookup: CDR1 SGHRS, CDR2 YFSETQ. V dropped 0 bases and J dropped 6; count of bases not matched to a gene: 1. The CDR3 is 14 amino acids. CDR3 DNA sequence: TGCGCCAGCAGCTTGGCACAGGGGGCCAATGAGCAGTTCTTC. It is translated as CASSLAQGANEQFF.

This clone was observed once. The chain uses TRBV11-2 and TRBJ1-5; 7 positions agree with TRBD1. The CDR3 is 15 amino acids. CDR1 and CDR2 (germline): SGHAT, FQNNGV. V trimming: 4 bases; J trimming: 2 bases; junction bases outside the gene matches: 5. DNA of the CDR3: TGTGCCAGCAGCTCAGAGGGGGCAGGCAATCAGCCCCAGCATTTT. This codes for CASSSEGAGNQPQHF.

V gene TRBV10-3 combines with J gene TRBJ1-2; D ambiguous. V lost 3 bases, J lost 6 bases, and 14 bases lay in between. This CDR3 comprises 14 residues. Germline loops: CDR1 ENHRY, CDR2 SYGVKD. In nucleotides, the CDR3 is TGTGCCATCAGTGACCCGGGAGACTGGGATGGCTACACCTTC. Its translation: CAISDPGDWDGYTF.

This chain links TRBV2 with TRBJ2-2; tentative D call: TRBD2 (6 bases). The V gene lost 1 base and the J gene lost 2 bases, with 11 bases spanning the gap. Germline assignment: CDR1 SNHLY and CDR2 FYNNEI. The CDR3 sequence is 16 residues long. The CDR3 nucleotides are TGTGCCAGCAGTGAAGGCAAGGGACTCAACACCGGGGAGCTGTTTTTT. Encoded protein: CASSEGKGLNTGELFF.

The chain is built from TRBV24-1 and TRBJ1-2; D gene ambiguous. V was shortened by 5 bases and J by 0 bases, with 12 bases between the two germline ends. CDR1 and CDR2 (germline): KGHDR, SFDVKD. The CDR3 runs to 15 residues. The CDR3: CATSAGGGPNYGYTF. CDR3 DNA sequence: TGTGCCACCAGTGCGGGCGGAGGACCTAACTATGGCTACACCTTC.

The V gene is TRBV12-3 or TRBV12-4, the J gene TRBJ1-2, with 9 bases identical to TRBD1. The V segment lost 3 bases and the J segment 6 bases; nucleotides outside the gene matches: 2. The CDR3 covers 13 residues. CDR3 region: CASSFGTGHGYTF. The CDR3 nucleotides are TGTGCCAGCAGTTTCGGGACAGGGCATGGCTACACCTTC.

The V and J genes are TRBV28 and TRBJ2-7; 7 positions match TRBD1. The CDR3 has 13 amino acids. V trimming: 7 bases; J trimming: 3 bases; junction bases outside the gene matches: 6. The germline V gene encodes CDR1 MDHEN and CDR2 SYDVKM. CDR3 amino acids: CASKSGQSYEQYF. DNA for the CDR3: TGTGCCAGCAAGTCGGGACAGAGCTACGAGCAGTACTTC.

This sequence joins TRBV2 and TRBJ2-2, with D possibly matching TRBD1 (5 bases). The CDR3 spans 14 residues. CDR1 is SNHLY, CDR2 FYNNEI, per germline. The germline V and J ends were trimmed by 8 bases and 6 bases, with 16 bases remaining between them. This chain's CDR3 is CASRRTQGAGELFF. The CDR3 DNA is TGTGCCAGCCGACGAACCCAAGGGGCCGGGGAGCTGTTTTTT.

The chain joins TRBV5-1 to TRBJ2-3; D is unclear. V dropped 0 bases and J dropped 6 bases, with 5 bases sitting between them. The CDR3 consists of 12 residues. Germline CDR1 is SGHRS and CDR2 is YFSETQ. The CDR3 here is CASSLGIDTQYF. The CDR3 DNA reads TGCGCCAGCAGCTTGGGTATTGATACGCAGTATTTT.

In DNA, the CDR3 is TGTGCCATCAGTCAGGGGGCTACTGAAGCTTTCTTT. Residues: CAISQGATEAFF. The chain couples TRBV10-3 to TRBJ1-1, with 8 bases fitting TRBD1. The J segment lost 5 bases and the V segment lost 5 bases, leaving 1 base of the junction unmatched. CDR1 is ENHRY and CDR2 is SYGVKD in the germline V gene. The CDR3 totals 12 residues.

The chain joins TRBV6-6 to TRBJ2-3; 10 bases are a match to TRBD2. The V segment lost 5 bases and the J segment 0 bases; nucleotides outside the gene matches: 8. The CDR3 runs to 17 residues. Germline V gene lookup returns CDR1 MNHNY and CDR2 SVGAGI (reference sequence). CDR3 protein: CASSPGTSVPSTDTQYF. As DNA, the CDR3 is TGTGCCAGCAGTCCCGGGACTAGCGTACCTAGCACAGATACGCAGTATTTT.

This chain links TRBV28 with TRBJ1-1; 8 bases fit TRBD1. The CDR3 totals 15 residues. Germline-derived CDR1 and CDR2 are MDHEN and SYDVKM. Trimming cost V 5 bases and J 1 base; bases outside gene matches: 6. For the CDR3, the DNA is TGTGCCAGCAGTCCCCCCACAGGGGGGAACACTGAAGCTTTCTTT. It is translated as CASSPPTGGNTEAFF.

The CDR3 region has the DNA TGTGCCAGCAGCTTGGTATTAGGAGAGAATGGCTACACCTTC. This sequence encodes CASSLVLGENGYTF. This chain joins TRBV5-4 and TRBJ1-2; D gene unclear. V lost 0 bases and J 6 bases, leaving 12 bases between the germline ends. Germline V gene lookup returns CDR1 SGHNT and CDR2 YYREEE (reference sequence). The CDR3 sequence is 14 residues long.

This chain uses TRBV4-3 with TRBJ2-1; TRBD2 matches at 7 bases. From germline, CDR1 is LGHNA and CDR2 YSLEER. Losses at the gene ends were 0 bases for V and 10 bases for J; bases not matched to a gene: 3. CDR3 size: 13 residues. CDR3 sequence (DNA): TGCGCCAGCAGCCAAGATATCGGGAGGGAGCAGTTCTTC. Amino acid sequence: CASSQDIGREQFF.

The V gene is TRBV5-1, the J gene TRBJ1-4; D may be TRBD1 (5 bases). The germline V and J ends were trimmed by 4 bases and 8 bases, with 18 bases remaining between them. Per germline, CDR1 SGHRS and CDR2 YFSETQ. CDR3 length: 15 amino acids. DNA of the CDR3: TGCGCCAGCAGCACCGGTGTCCAGGGAGGGGAAAAACTGTTTTTT. This codes for CASSTGVQGGEKLFF. The full variable domain, rest sourced from reference TRBV5-1 and TRBJ1-4, is KAGVTQTPRYLIKTRGQQVTLSCSPISGHRSVSWYQQTPGQGLQFLFEYFSETQRNKGNFPGRFSGRQFSNSRSEMNVSTLELGDSALYLCASSTGVQGGEKLFFGSGTQLSVL.

V is TRBV18 and J is TRBJ2-3; TRBD1 agrees at 7 bases. The CDR3 contains 14 residues. Germline CDR1 reads KGHSH; CDR2 reads LQKENI. V lost 9 bases to trimming and J lost 2 bases; unmatched junction nucleotides: 8. DNA of the CDR3: TGTGCCAGTCGGGACAGTTCCTTCACAGATACGCAGTATTTT. It codes for CASRDSSFTDTQYF.

The chain recombines TRBV15 with TRBJ2-7; possibly TRBD2 for D (6 bases). From germline, CDR1 is LNHNV and CDR2 YYDKDF (reference sequence). Trimming stripped 5 bases from V and 2 bases from J, with 13 bases between. The CDR3 is made up of 14 amino acids. CDR3 protein: CATSVRTGAYEQYF. The CDR3 nucleotides read TGTGCCACCAGCGTCAGGACGGGAGCCTACGAGCAGTACTTC.

This chain links TRBV3-1 (or the pseudogene TRBV3-2) with TRBJ2-7; 8 nucleotides align to TRBD2. This CDR3 has 16 residues. J lost 2 bases, V lost 6 bases, and 12 bases had no gene match. Germline CDR1 LGHDT, CDR2 YNNKEL (reference sequence). As DNA, the CDR3 is TGTGCCAGCAGTACGAGCGGGAGAACGCGCACCTACGAGCAGTACTTC. Protein product: CASSTSGRTRTYEQYF.

This sequence joins TRBV9 and TRBJ2-2; 7 nucleotides align to TRBD1. Germline lookup yields CDR1 SGDLS and CDR2 YYNGEE. This CDR3 is built from 17 residues. With 0 bases clipped from V and 6 bases from J, the junction kept 11 bases outside the gene matches. This CDR3 is CASSVGAGNRGAGELFF. The CDR3 region has the DNA TGTGCCAGCAGCGTAGGCGCCGGTAACAGGGGTGCCGGGGAGCTGTTTTTT. The full variable domain, completed using reference TRBV9 and TRBJ2-2, is DSGVTQTPKHLITATGQRVTLRCSPRSGDLSVYWYQQSLDQGLQFLIQYYNGEERAKGNILERFSAQQFPDLHSELNLSSLELGDSALYFCASSVGAGNRGAGELFFGEGSRLTVL.

The J gene is TRBJ2-7, the V gene TRBV24-1; D may be TRBD1 (6 bases). Germline CDR1 is KGHDR and CDR2 is SFDVKD. V was clipped by 1 base and J by 7 bases, with 7 bases between them. This CDR3 comprises 12 residues. As DNA, the CDR3 is TGTGCCACCAGTGATTTAGGGGGAGAGCAGTACTTC. Its translation is CATSDLGGEQYF.

The gene calls are TRBV19 and TRBJ1-5; TRBD1 agrees at 10 bases. V shed 6 bases, J shed 6 bases, and the junction held 5 bases outside the gene matches. The V gene's germline CDR1 is LNHDA and CDR2 SQIVND (reference sequence). CDR3 length: 14 amino acids. The CDR3 region is CASSLTGGGQPQHF. The DNA for the CDR3 is TGTGCCAGTAGCCTGACAGGGGGCGGTCAGCCCCAGCATTTT.

This sequence joins TRBV6-5 and TRBJ1-2; the D gene is possibly TRBD1 (5 bases). The CDR3 consists of 13 residues. The germline V gene has CDR1 MNHEY and CDR2 SVGAGI. Trimming left V 3 bases short and J 8 bases short, with 13 bases between. DNA of the CDR3: TGTGCCAGCAGTTATCAGGGCATAGGAGGCTACACCTTC. Its protein product is CASSYQGIGGYTF.

The J gene is TRBJ2-7, the V gene TRBV19; D is uncertain. Trimming stripped 5 bases from V and 5 bases from J, with 16 bases between. The CDR3 length is 14 residues. Germline loops: CDR1 LNHDA, CDR2 SQIVND (reference sequence). The CDR3 DNA sequence: TGTGCCAGTAGTGGGTCCCTAGAGAACAACGAGCAGTACTTC. Encoded protein: CASSGSLENNEQYF.